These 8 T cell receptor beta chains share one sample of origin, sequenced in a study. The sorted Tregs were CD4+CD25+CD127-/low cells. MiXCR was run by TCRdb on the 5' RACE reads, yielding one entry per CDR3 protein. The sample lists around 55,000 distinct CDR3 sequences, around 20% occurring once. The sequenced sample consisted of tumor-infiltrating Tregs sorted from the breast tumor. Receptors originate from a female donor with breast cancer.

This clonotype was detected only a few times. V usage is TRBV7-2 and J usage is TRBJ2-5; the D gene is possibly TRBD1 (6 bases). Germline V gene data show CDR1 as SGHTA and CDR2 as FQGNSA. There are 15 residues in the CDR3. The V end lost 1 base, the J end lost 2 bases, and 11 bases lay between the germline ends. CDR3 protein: CASSLVGTQQETQYF. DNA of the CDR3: TGTGCCAGCAGCTTAGTAGGGACACAACAAGAGACCCAGTACTTC.

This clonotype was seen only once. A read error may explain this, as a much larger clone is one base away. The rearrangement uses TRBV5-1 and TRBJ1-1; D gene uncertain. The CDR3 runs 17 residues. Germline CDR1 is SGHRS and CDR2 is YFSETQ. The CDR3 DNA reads TGCGCCAGCAGCTTGGGTGGTGGAGGGATAATATCCACTGAAGCTTGCTTT. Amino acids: CASSLGGGGIISTEACF. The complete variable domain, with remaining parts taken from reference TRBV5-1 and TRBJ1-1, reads KAGVTQTPRYLIKTRGQQVTLSCSPISGHRSVSWYQQTPGQGLQFLFEYFSETQRNKGNFPGRFSGRQFSNSRSEMNVSTLELGDSALYLCASSLGGGGIISTEACFGQGTRLTVV.

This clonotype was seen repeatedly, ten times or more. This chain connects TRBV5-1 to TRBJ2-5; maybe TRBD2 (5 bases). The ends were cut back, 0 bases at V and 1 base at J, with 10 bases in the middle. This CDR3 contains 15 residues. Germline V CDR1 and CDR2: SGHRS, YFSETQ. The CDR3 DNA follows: TGCGCCAGCAGCTTGGTCGGGAACCCCCAAGAGACCCAGTACTTC. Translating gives CASSLVGNPQETQYF.

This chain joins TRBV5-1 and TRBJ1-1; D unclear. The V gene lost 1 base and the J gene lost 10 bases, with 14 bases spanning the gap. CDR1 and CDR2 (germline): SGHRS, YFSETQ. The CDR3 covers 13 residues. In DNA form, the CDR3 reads TGCGCCAGCAGCTTGCAGGATGGGGAGGTAGCTTTCTTT. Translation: CASSLQDGEVAFF. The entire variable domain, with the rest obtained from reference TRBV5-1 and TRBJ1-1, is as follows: KAGVTQTPRYLIKTRGQQVTLSCSPISGHRSVSWYQQTPGQGLQFLFEYFSETQRNKGNFPGRFSGRQFSNSRSEMNVSTLELGDSALYLCASSLQDGEVAFFGQGTRLTVV.

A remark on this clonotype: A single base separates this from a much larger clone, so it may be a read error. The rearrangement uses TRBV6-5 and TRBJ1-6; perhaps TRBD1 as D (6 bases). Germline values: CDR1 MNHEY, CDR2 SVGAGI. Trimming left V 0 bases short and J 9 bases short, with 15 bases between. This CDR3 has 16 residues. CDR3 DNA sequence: TGTGCCAGCAGTTACTCATTCACAGGGATGACTTCACCCCTCCACTTT. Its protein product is CASSYSFTGMTSPLHF.

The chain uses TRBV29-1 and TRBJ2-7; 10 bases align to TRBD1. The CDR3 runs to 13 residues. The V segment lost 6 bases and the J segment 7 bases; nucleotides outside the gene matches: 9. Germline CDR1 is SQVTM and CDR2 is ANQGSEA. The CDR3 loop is CSVAGQGLREQYF. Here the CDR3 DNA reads TGCAGCGTGGCGGGACAGGGGCTTCGGGAGCAGTACTTC.

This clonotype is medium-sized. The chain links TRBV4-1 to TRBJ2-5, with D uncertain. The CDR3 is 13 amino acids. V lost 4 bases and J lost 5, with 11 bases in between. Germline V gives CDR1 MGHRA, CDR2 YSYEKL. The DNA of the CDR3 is TGCGCCAGCAGCCTTACCCTTGGGGAGACCCAGTACTTC. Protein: CASSLTLGETQYF.

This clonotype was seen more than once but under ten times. The CDR3 coding sequence is TGTGCCAGCAGCTTGGGCGGCACGAACACCGGGGAGCTGTTTTTT. Translation: CASSLGGTNTGELFF. The rearrangement joins TRBV5-5 to TRBJ2-2; D gene ambiguous. Germline CDR1 reads SGHKS; CDR2 reads YYEKEE (reference sequence). Trimming stripped 0 bases from V and 0 bases from J, with 6 bases between. The CDR3 loop spans 15 amino acids.